The present entry profiles one T cell receptor (beta chain) with its context. The specificity of this receptor is unknown. The input lacks base qualities; no much larger clone sits a single base away. Collaborating institutions collected whole blood in K2EDTA tubes following their own protocols. Collaborator samples were shipped for TCRbeta analysis as frozen whole blood, isolated PBMCs, or DNA extracted from either sample type. This specimen belongs to a study of blood T cell repertoires in COVID-19 (TCRdb year 2020). Study-wide context: The collaborator samples originated in the United States, Italy and Spain and spanned the acute and convalescent phases of COVID-19. Nearly every sample came with metadata listing a de-identified subject ID, COVID-19 status, age in years and sex. The material from the prospective study consisted of cDNA or gDNA derived from T cells, B-cell-depleted T cells, or PBMCs. HLA class I and class II types, where available, came from metadata supplied by the sample provider rather than from assay-based typing. Deeply sampled blood TCRbeta repertoires from subjects exposed to, actively infected with, or recovered from COVID-19 were included in the dataset. The repertoires were made available in a free public database intended to serve as a resource for research on the immune response to SARS-CoV-2. Samples came from the ongoing ImmuneRACE study (first 160 participants) plus 1,254 subjects from 6 global collaborators. Results and caveats for the whole study, not just this receptor: Clinical and demographic metadata were provided uncurated, with the amount varying by source and participant.

For CDR1 and CDR2, the germline V gene lists MDHEN and SYDVKM. V is pared back by 5 bases and J by 5 bases, with 12 bases lying between the germline termini. The CDR3, from cysteine to phenylalanine, totals 13 residues. The retained sequence is limited to the CDR3, 39 bases, with the frame set at the first base. TCRbeta CDR3 regions were amplified from genomic DNA by means of the immunoSEQ Assay, a bias-controlled multiplex PCR. Per the original workflow: The number of nucleated cells in each sample was estimated from the amplification of reference gene primers within the assay. Sequence reads were collapsed and filtered to measure the absolute abundance of every unique TCRbeta CDR3 rearrangement. For each sample, productive Simpson clonality was calculated as the square root of Simpson's diversity index across productive rearrangements. This immuneACCESS table, as held by TCRdb, lists in-frame sequences with V and J called but not all clones. Of the missing ones, under half trace to an unresolved V gene in checked studies; the others have no known cause. That table gives V, J and clone size, and the DNA gave D and trimming. In this sample the table shows around 400,000 clones, about 89% of which occur a single time. The ten most abundant clones make up roughly 1.2% of the sample.

The chain joins TRBV28 to TRBJ2-5; D gene: possibly TRBD1, on 6 matching bases. The receptor was derived from a man in his forties or fifties with acute or convalescent COVID-19. The material sequenced was peripheral blood. The CDR3 protein: CASSQTGLETQYF. The DNA reads TGTGCCAGCAGTCAAACAGGGCTTGAGACCCAGTACTTC.